Listed below are T cell receptor beta chains from one sample, sequenced in a study of T-cell memory formation after mild COVID-19. TCRdb re-analysed the 5' RACE reads in MiXCR, keeping a single row per CDR3 protein. This sample has approximately 400,000 distinct CDR3 sequences, with over 15% found just once. Sequencing input: PBMCs or a T cell subset sorted from them (not recorded which). These receptors were obtained from a man aged 18 to 30 who had mild COVID-19 (a few samples of this study predate the infection). Cell type and time point are not known. The CDR3 runs from the conserved cysteine through the conserved F or W. A D gene is named only where the DNA matches it firmly. Only some rows state a clone size, as once, few, many or a class for expanded clones.

V gene: TRBV7-2; CDR3 length: 19; J gene: TRBJ2-3; D gene: .; clone size: few; CDR3 protein: CASSTLWTGVLAGVDTQYF; CDR3 DNA: TGTGCCAGCAGCACGCTCTGGACAGGGGTTCTAGCGGGGGTGGATACGCAGTATTTT
V gene: TRBV4-2; CDR3 length: 16; J gene: TRBJ2-5; D gene: TRBD2; clone size: many; CDR3 protein: CASSQDGTTFLETQYF; CDR3 DNA: TGTGCCAGCAGCCAAGACGGGACTACCTTCTTAGAGACCCAGTACTTC
V gene: TRBV5-1; CDR3 length: 17; J gene: TRBJ2-5; D gene: TRBD2; clone size: .; CDR3 protein: CASSLVPLTTSPETQYF; CDR3 DNA: TGCGCCAGCAGCTTGGTCCCCCTTACGACTAGCCCTGAGACCCAGTACTTC
V gene: TRBV12-3/TRBV12-4; CDR3 length: 15; J gene: TRBJ2-2; D gene: TRBD2; clone size: .; CDR3 protein: CASSALGLNTGELFF; CDR3 DNA: TGTGCCAGCAGTGCCCTGGGACTAAACACCGGGGAGCTGTTTTTT
V gene: TRBV4-1; CDR3 length: 14; J gene: TRBJ1-1; D gene: .; clone size: many; CDR3 protein: CASRGLLLNTEAFF; CDR3 DNA: TGCGCCAGCCGCGGCCTACTCCTCAACACTGAAGCTTTCTTT
V gene: TRBV18; CDR3 length: 12; J gene: TRBJ2-1; D gene: .; clone size: .; CDR3 protein: CASSPRGTEQFF; CDR3 DNA: TGTGCCAGCTCACCAAGGGGGACTGAGCAGTTCTTC
V gene: TRBV5-5; CDR3 length: 15; J gene: TRBJ2-3; D gene: .; clone size: .; CDR3 protein: CASSRAYGGTDTQYF; CDR3 DNA: TGTGCCAGCAGCCGGGCGTACGGGGGCACAGATACGCAGTATTTT
V gene: TRBV7-2; CDR3 length: 14; J gene: TRBJ1-2; D gene: .; clone size: few; CDR3 protein: CASSSPAQGGGYTF; CDR3 DNA: TGTGCCAGCAGCTCCCCAGCCCAGGGAGGAGGCTACACCTTC
V gene: TRBV12-3/TRBV12-4; CDR3 length: 14; J gene: TRBJ1-2; D gene: .; clone size: many; CDR3 protein: CASSPGPPGDGYTF; CDR3 DNA: TGTGCCAGCAGTCCCGGACCTCCCGGGGATGGCTACACCTTC
V gene: TRBV7-8; CDR3 length: 12; J gene: TRBJ2-7; D gene: .; clone size: .; CDR3 protein: CASSFVGVEQYF; CDR3 DNA: TGTGCCAGCAGCTTTGTGGGCGTGGAGCAGTACTTC
V gene: TRBV2; CDR3 length: 13; J gene: TRBJ2-6; D gene: .; clone size: many; CDR3 protein: CASSGSGANVLTF; CDR3 DNA: TGTGCCAGCAGTGGGTCTGGGGCCAACGTCCTGACTTTC
V gene: TRBV5-1; CDR3 length: 14; J gene: TRBJ1-2; D gene: .; clone size: few; CDR3 protein: CASSPEGTNYGYTF; CDR3 DNA: TGCGCCAGCAGCCCCGAAGGGACGAACTATGGCTACACCTTC
V gene: TRBV9; CDR3 length: 13; J gene: TRBJ2-7; D gene: .; clone size: few; CDR3 protein: CASSAQTIGEQYF; CDR3 DNA: TGTGCCAGCAGCGCGCAGACTATTGGGGAGCAGTACTTC
V gene: TRBV7-9; CDR3 length: 16; J gene: TRBJ1-2; D gene: TRBD1; clone size: few; CDR3 protein: CASSRKPGQGLNGYTF; CDR3 DNA: TGTGCCAGCAGCCGAAAACCGGGACAGGGGTTGAATGGCTACACCTTC
V gene: TRBV6-6; CDR3 length: 13; J gene: TRBJ1-2; D gene: TRBD1; clone size: few; CDR3 protein: CASRWGQNYGYTF; CDR3 DNA: TGTGCCAGCAGGTGGGGACAGAACTATGGCTACACCTTC
V gene: TRBV5-6; CDR3 length: 14; J gene: TRBJ1-4; D gene: TRBD1; clone size: few; CDR3 protein: CASSPGQGTHGLFF; CDR3 DNA: TGTGCCAGCAGCCCGGGACAGGGGACACACGGACTGTTTTTT
V gene: TRBV9; CDR3 length: 15; J gene: TRBJ2-5; D gene: .; clone size: few; CDR3 protein: CASSVARTLGETQYF; CDR3 DNA: TGTGCCAGCAGCGTTGCCCGAACCCTTGGGGAGACCCAGTACTTC
V gene: TRBV7-9; CDR3 length: 15; J gene: TRBJ2-3; D gene: .; clone size: .; CDR3 protein: CASSLSGIEADTQYF; CDR3 DNA: TGTGCCAGCAGCTTATCGGGGATTGAGGCAGATACGCAGTATTTT
V gene: TRBV11-2; CDR3 length: 15; J gene: TRBJ2-7; D gene: .; clone size: few; CDR3 protein: CASSFFSGETYEQYF; CDR3 DNA: TGTGCCAGCAGCTTTTTTTCCGGGGAGACCTACGAGCAGTACTTC
V gene: TRBV7-2; CDR3 length: 12; J gene: TRBJ2-7; D gene: TRBD2; clone size: many; CDR3 protein: CASSGGRGEQYF; CDR3 DNA: TGTGCCAGCAGCGGGGGGAGGGGCGAGCAGTACTTC
V gene: TRBV5-1; CDR3 length: 16; J gene: TRBJ2-2; D gene: TRBD2; clone size: .; CDR3 protein: CASSFGLAGNTGELFF; CDR3 DNA: TGCGCCAGCAGCTTTGGACTAGCGGGGAACACCGGGGAGCTGTTTTTT
V gene: TRBV2; CDR3 length: 15; J gene: TRBJ2-1; D gene: TRBD2; clone size: .; CDR3 protein: CASSVEVFGGNEQFF; CDR3 DNA: TGTGCCAGCAGTGTGGAGGTCTTCGGGGGGAATGAGCAGTTCTTC
V gene: TRBV7-9; CDR3 length: 13; J gene: TRBJ2-5; D gene: TRBD1; clone size: few; CDR3 protein: CASSPGQKETQYF; CDR3 DNA: TGTGCCAGCAGCCCGGGACAGAAAGAGACCCAGTACTTC
V gene: TRBV7-2; CDR3 length: 14; J gene: TRBJ1-1; D gene: .; clone size: .; CDR3 protein: CASSPKAQNTEAFF; CDR3 DNA: TGTGCCAGCAGCCCCAAAGCTCAGAACACTGAAGCTTTCTTT
V gene: TRBV12-3/TRBV12-4; CDR3 length: 14; J gene: TRBJ1-5; D gene: .; clone size: many; CDR3 protein: CASSFQGSNQPQHF; CDR3 DNA: TGTGCCAGCAGTTTTCAAGGCAGCAATCAGCCCCAGCATTTT
V gene: TRBV7-8; CDR3 length: 13; J gene: TRBJ2-7; D gene: TRBD2; clone size: .; CDR3 protein: CASSLAGGHEQYF; CDR3 DNA: TGTGCCAGCAGCCTAGCGGGGGGCCACGAGCAGTACTTC
V gene: TRBV5-1; CDR3 length: 16; J gene: TRBJ2-1; D gene: TRBD2; clone size: few; CDR3 protein: CASSSSAGETYNEQFF; CDR3 DNA: TGCGCCAGCAGTTCCTCAGCGGGGGAGACTTACAATGAGCAGTTCTTC
V gene: TRBV9; CDR3 length: 16; J gene: TRBJ2-5; D gene: .; clone size: few; CDR3 protein: CASSVAAGAYQETQYF; CDR3 DNA: TGTGCCAGCAGCGTAGCTGCCGGGGCGTACCAAGAGACCCAGTACTTC
V gene: TRBV5-1; CDR3 length: 15; J gene: TRBJ2-2; D gene: .; clone size: .; CDR3 protein: CASSPGQVDTGELFF; CDR3 DNA: TGCGCCAGCAGTCCTGGGCAGGTCGACACCGGGGAGCTGTTTTTT
V gene: TRBV20-1; CDR3 length: 14; J gene: TRBJ2-5; D gene: .; clone size: .; CDR3 protein: CSARARAAQETQYF; CDR3 DNA: TGCAGTGCTAGAGCCCGAGCGGCACAAGAGACCCAGTACTTC
V gene: TRBV9; CDR3 length: 16; J gene: TRBJ2-3; D gene: .; clone size: few; CDR3 protein: CASSVAGSPRDGTQYF; CDR3 DNA: TGTGCCAGCAGCGTGGCAGGGTCCCCTCGAGATGGTACGCAGTATTTT
V gene: TRBV6-2/TRBV6-3; CDR3 length: 15; J gene: TRBJ2-2; D gene: TRBD1; clone size: .; CDR3 protein: CATFPGGRGIGELFF; CDR3 DNA: TGTGCCACCTTCCCAGGGGGCCGAGGCATCGGGGAGCTGTTTTTT
V gene: TRBV5-1; CDR3 length: 15; J gene: TRBJ2-1; D gene: .; clone size: .; CDR3 protein: CASREATSSYNEQFF; CDR3 DNA: TGCGCCAGCAGAGAGGCTACGAGCTCCTACAATGAGCAGTTCTTC
V gene: TRBV12-3/TRBV12-4; CDR3 length: 15; J gene: TRBJ2-5; D gene: TRBD2; clone size: many; CDR3 protein: CASRTISGGSETQYF; CDR3 DNA: TGTGCCAGCAGGACGATTAGCGGGGGTTCAGAGACCCAGTACTTC
V gene: TRBV19; CDR3 length: 16; J gene: TRBJ2-3; D gene: TRBD1; clone size: few; CDR3 protein: CASSNLGTGGSDTQYF; CDR3 DNA: TGTGCCAGTAGTAATCTAGGAACAGGGGGATCAGATACGCAGTATTTT
V gene: TRBV4-3; CDR3 length: 14; J gene: TRBJ1-1; D gene: TRBD1; clone size: few; CDR3 protein: CASSDRGTNTEAFF; CDR3 DNA: TGCGCCAGCAGCGACAGGGGAACGAACACTGAAGCTTTCTTT